The TCR beta chain under discussion was sequenced for a study of T cell repertoires in cytomegalovirus infection. Study information: Epitope selection comprised recently identified HLA-C-restricted CMV epitopes and well-studied HLA-B-restricted CMV epitopes. From public TCR beta signatures came an indication of both CMV infection and matching HLA type. Regarding the study as a whole: Summed frequency of public TCR beta families distinguished CMV carriers with the relevant HLA. Clonotype analysis showed dominance of the ex vivo response by HLA-C-restricted CMV-specific TCR beta clonotypes.

In the case of this clonotype: What it recognizes is unknown.

TCRdb called the reads again in MiXCR, with one record for every CDR3 protein. The sample lists 450,000 to 550,000 distinct CDR3 sequences, approximately 46% occurring once. V shed 5 bases and J shed 9 bases, with 8 bases lying between them. The V gene's germline CDR1 is SGHVS and CDR2 FNYEAQ. This CDR3 region has 11 residues. Sequenced material: cultured PBMCs, taken from culture after CMV antigen stimulation. The sequence derives from a human donor in good health (CMV status not recorded). Some clones in this sample may be carry-over from other donors' samples. V usage is TRBV7-6 and J usage is TRBJ2-1; D gene ambiguous. The CDR3 DNA sequence: TGTGCCAGCAGCCAACGAGCTGAGCAGTTCTTC. As protein: CASSQRAEQFF.